This T cell receptor beta chain is from a study of blood T cell repertoires in COVID-19. The overall study: The samples span acute and convalescent COVID-19 from the United States, Italy and Spain. Sample material is recorded as cDNA or gDNA derived from T cells, B-cell-depleted T cells, or PBMCs.

Authors' analysis steps: Reference gene primer amplification yielded estimated nucleated cell counts. Assay: immunoSEQ multiplex PCR; the TCRdb copy retains only in-frame clones and omits some. The D gene and trimming were derived from the DNA, and the V and J assignments and clone size from that table. The sample records 45,000 to 55,000 clones, approximately 89% being singletons. Trimming cost V 4 bases and J 10 bases, with 14 bases left between them. CDR1 is SGHAT, CDR2 FQNNGV, per germline. CDR3 length: 13 amino acids. The clonotype originates from a woman older than 75 with acute or convalescent COVID-19. The rearrangement uses TRBV11-2 and TRBJ2-1; TRBD1 might be the D (6 bases). Sequencing was done on a sample of peripheral blood. CDR3 protein: CASSSTGPGEQFF. The CDR3 DNA reads as TGTGCCAGCAGCTCGACAGGCCCCGGGGAGCAGTTCTTC.